The clone carrying this T cell receptor (beta chain) was seen a few times. The sample originates from a study of post-analysis software for immune sequencing data. Tagging with unique molecular identifiers was a feature of the TCR beta cDNA libraries. TCRdb ran MiXCR on the PCR reads and lists one entry per CDR3 protein. The profile shows over 700,000 distinct CDR3 sequences, 25% to 30% of them singletons. The sample consisted of blood. The TCR originated in a girl between 5 and 17 years old with multiple sclerosis.

The CDR3 coding sequence is TGTGCCAGCAGCTTAGATGCAGCCCGGGGGGATTCACCCCTCCACTTT. It encodes CASSLDAARGDSPLHF. This sequence joins TRBV11-2 and TRBJ1-6, with a tentative D call TRBD1 (5 bases). Germline assignment: CDR1 SGHAT and CDR2 FQNNGV. The CDR3 runs to 16 residues. V lost 0 bases, J lost 8 bases, and 14 bases lay in between.